The next 22 T cell receptor beta chains were all read from a single sample in a study of CD8 T cells in ankylosing spondylitis. MiXCR, run by TCRdb on the 5' RACE reads, gives a single entry per CDR3 protein. The repertoire holds 250,000 to 300,000 distinct CDR3 sequences, over 15% seen once, with 25% to 40% in the top ten. The sequenced sample was blood, either unsorted or a sorted T cell fraction (not recorded which). These receptors all come from a male donor with ankylosing spondylitis or in good health (not recorded which).

The rearrangement joins TRBV12-3 or TRBV12-4 to TRBJ1-3, with 7 bases aligning to TRBD1. The CDR3 consists of 16 residues. J was trimmed by 2 bases and V by 5 bases; bases with no gene match: 9. In DNA, the CDR3 is TGTGCCAGCAGTCAGTCTACAGGGGTGGCTGGAAACACCATATATTTT. Translated, it gives CASSQSTGVAGNTIYF.

The J gene is TRBJ1-2, the V gene TRBV12-3 or TRBV12-4, with 10 bases identical to TRBD1. V was pared by 5 bases and J by 6 bases, with 9 bases of the junction left unmatched. The CDR3 sequence is 15 residues long. In DNA, the CDR3 is TGTGCCAGCAGTGGCGGGACAGGGGCTTGGGATGGCTACACCTTC. Translated, it gives CASSGGTGAWDGYTF.

This clonotype was observed many times. The chain employs TRBV25-1 and TRBJ1-2, with D unclear. The V gene lost 0 bases and the J gene lost 2 bases, with 7 bases spanning the gap. The germline gives CDR1 MGHDK, CDR2 SYGVNS. The CDR3 totals 14 residues. CDR3: CASSEYTANYGYTF. The CDR3 DNA sequence: TGTGCCAGCAGTGAATACACGGCAAACTATGGCTACACCTTC.

This clonotype came up many times. CDR3 in DNA: TGCAGCGCCGTGAGCGGGGACACAGATACGCAGTATTTT. Amino acids: CSAVSGDTDTQYF. V is TRBV29-1 and J is TRBJ2-3; 7 bases fit TRBD2. The CDR3 is 13 residues long. V shed 7 bases, J shed 2 bases, and the junction held 6 bases outside the gene matches. Germline loops: CDR1 SQVTM, CDR2 ANQGSEA.

Turning to this clonotype: One junction end disagrees with the germline gene, perhaps due to a read error. The CDR3 DNA follows: TGTGCCAGCAGCTTAGCGCCCAGCGGACAAGAGGCCCAGTACTTC. Protein sequence: CASSLAPSGQEAQYF. This chain connects TRBV7-9 to TRBJ2-5; D assignment may be TRBD1 or TRBD2 (5 bases each). Looked up from germline, CDR1 is SEHNR and CDR2 is FQNEAQ (reference sequence). The CDR3 is 15 amino acids.

This clonotype was seen repeatedly, ten times or more. The V call is TRBV5-6, the J call TRBJ1-1; no clear D. Germline V gene sequence: CDR1 SGHDT, CDR2 YYEEEE. Trimming left V 0 bases short and J 1 base short, with 10 bases between. CDR3 length: 15 amino acids. CDR3 in amino acids: CASSLGRQPNTEAFF. CDR3 nucleotide sequence: TGTGCCAGCAGCTTGGGAAGACAACCGAACACTGAAGCTTTCTTT.

J is TRBJ2-7 and V is TRBV11-2; D is ambiguous. The germline CDR1 and CDR2 sequences are SGHAT and FQNNGV. This CDR3 has 15 amino acids. With 6 bases removed from V and 0 bases from J, the gap between germline ends came to 15 bases. CDR3 nucleotides: TGTGCCAGCAGGGAAGGGTATTCGGCCTCCTACGAGCAGTACTTC. Its translation: CASREGYSASYEQYF.

The chain is built from TRBV27 and TRBJ1-2; D ambiguous. The CDR3 contains 13 residues. With 3 bases removed from V and 4 bases from J, the gap between germline ends came to 9 bases. Germline loops: CDR1 MNHEY, CDR2 SMNVEV (reference sequence). CDR3 sequence reads: CASSFASAYGYTF. CDR3 nucleotides: TGTGCCAGCAGTTTCGCTAGCGCCTATGGCTACACCTTC.

This clonotype was seen more than once but under ten times. The J gene is TRBJ2-5, the V gene TRBV20-1; 8 bases line up with TRBD2. Germline loops: CDR1 DFQATT, CDR2 SNEGSKA (reference sequence). This CDR3 contains 20 residues. V lost 4 bases, J lost 0 bases, and 22 bases stayed unmatched. The CDR3 coding sequence is TGCAGTGCTAAGGTCGGGGAAGGAACTAGCGGAGGGGGGGACCAAGAGACCCAGTACTTC. Translated: CSAKVGEGTSGGGDQETQYF.

This clonotype showed up just once. This chain links TRBV7-9 with TRBJ2-2; D is undetermined. The CDR3 loop spans 15 amino acids. CDR1 and CDR2 (germline): SEHNR, FQNEAQ (reference sequence). Trimming removed 4 bases at V and 0 bases at J, with 9 bases between. CDR3 residues: CASSSRKTNTGELFF. In DNA form, the CDR3 reads TGTGCCAGCAGCTCTAGGAAGACGAACACCGGGGAGCTGTTTTTT.

This sequence joins TRBV4-3 and TRBJ2-7; 7 bases align to TRBD2. The trim removed 0 bases at V and 2 bases at J, leaving 4 bases unmatched. The CDR3 sequence is 15 residues long. In germline, CDR1 is LGHNA, CDR2 YSLEER. The chain's CDR3 is CASSQDRGVPYEQYF. CDR3 coding DNA: TGCGCCAGCAGCCAAGATCGGGGGGTCCCCTACGAGCAGTACTTC.

The chain couples TRBV3-1 to TRBJ2-1; 16 nucleotides line up with TRBD2. J lost 7 bases, V lost 4 bases, and 4 bases had no gene match. The CDR3 totals 16 residues. The V gene's germline CDR1 is LGHDT and CDR2 YNNKEL (reference sequence). The CDR3 bases are TGTGCCAGCAGCCGGGGACTAGCGGGAGGGGCAAATGAGCAGTTCTTC. Its protein is CASSRGLAGGANEQFF.

This clonotype was observed a handful of times. The rearrangement joins TRBV12-3 or TRBV12-4 to TRBJ2-1; D is tentatively TRBD1 or TRBD2 (5 bases each). V lost 7 bases and J 10 bases, leaving 11 bases between the germline ends. The CDR3 has 11 amino acids. The CDR3 is CASTIGDEQFF. CDR3 DNA: TGTGCCAGCACCATCGGGGACGAGCAGTTCTTC.

The rearrangement uses TRBV29-1 and TRBJ2-5, with TRBD2 matching 9 bases. This CDR3 comprises 13 residues. Looked up from germline, CDR1 is SQVTM and CDR2 is ANQGSEA. V shed 8 bases, J shed 0 bases, and the junction held 4 bases outside the gene matches. The DNA of the CDR3 is TGCAGCCCCCGACTAGCGGACCAAGAGACCCAGTACTTC. Translating gives CSPRLADQETQYF.

The rearrangement links TRBV6-1 to TRBJ2-1; possible D gene TRBD2, 6 bases. Between the trimmed V and J ends, which lost 6 bases and 2 bases, there was a span of 14 bases. The CDR3 covers 15 residues. CDR1 is MNHNS and CDR2 is SASEGT in the germline V gene. The CDR3 bases are TGTGCCAGCAGCGCCGGGAGTTGGGCCTACAATGAGCAGTTCTTC. Residues: CASSAGSWAYNEQFF.

The DNA of the CDR3 is TGTGCCAGCAGCCCCTCCGGGATTCTTACCCCCGAGCAGTACTTC. It codes for CASSPSGILTPEQYF. The chain couples TRBV7-9 to TRBJ2-7, with D perhaps matching TRBD2 (5 bases). Germline assignment: CDR1 SEHNR and CDR2 FQNEAQ (reference sequence). This CDR3 spans 15 amino acids. V gave up 5 bases and J gave up 6 bases, with 20 bases separating them.

The rearrangement links TRBV7-3 to TRBJ2-2, with a possible D match to TRBD1 (5 bases). The CDR3 is 16 amino acids. Germline CDR1 reads SGHTA; CDR2 reads FQGTGA. V was trimmed by 5 bases and J by 3 bases, leaving 16 bases between them. Written as DNA, the CDR3 is TGTGCCAGCAGCCAATGGGTAGGGGTAGACACCGGGGAGCTGTTTTTT. Its protein is CASSQWVGVDTGELFF.

Comment on this clonotype: A much larger clonotype is one base distant, so this may be a read error. The chain carries TRBV29-1 and TRBJ2-7; 9 positions match TRBD1. V was pared by 4 bases and J by 3 bases, with 1 base of the junction left unmatched. The length of the CDR3 is 12 residues. From germline, CDR1 is SQVTM and CDR2 ANQGSEA. CDR3 bases: TGCAGCGTTGTGGACAGGGGCTACGAGCAGTACTTC. This codes for CSVVDRGYEQYF.

This clonotype was detected only a few times. This sequence joins TRBV6-2 or TRBV6-3 and TRBJ1-2, with 7 nucleotides matching TRBD1. CDR1 and CDR2 (germline): MNHEY, SVGEGT. The CDR3 consists of 17 residues. V lost 4 bases and J lost 3; bases outside the gene matches: 14. The CDR3 DNA reads TGTGCCAGCAGTTCACCGGGGGACAGCCCGCATCACTATGGCTACACCTTC. Its translation: CASSSPGDSPHHYGYTF.

V gene TRBV28 combines with J gene TRBJ2-7; TRBD2 might be the D (6 bases). Germline V gene data show CDR1 as MDHEN and CDR2 as SYDVKM. Trimming stripped 6 bases from V and 6 bases from J, with 21 bases between. This CDR3 spans 15 amino acids. CDR3 in DNA: TGTGCCAGCAGGACCCTCGGGGGTATGTATCTCGAGCAGTACTTC. It codes for CASRTLGGMYLEQYF.

In its sample, this clonotype was seen a few times. The rearrangement uses TRBV12-3 or TRBV12-4 and TRBJ2-5; 9 bases are shared with TRBD2. Germline trimming cut 1 base from V and 5 bases from J; bases unmatched to any gene: 8. The CDR3 runs 16 residues. The chain's CDR3 is CASSLGTSARLETQYF. In DNA form, the CDR3 reads TGTGCCAGCAGTTTAGGGACTAGCGCCCGACTGGAGACCCAGTACTTC.

This clonotype came up a few times. This chain joins TRBV20-1 and TRBJ2-1; the match to TRBD2 covers 8 bases. The CDR3 is made up of 14 amino acids. The V and J ends lost 5 bases and 4 bases, in that order; junction bases with no gene match: 7. CDR1 is DFQATT, CDR2 SNEGSKA, per germline (reference sequence). DNA for the CDR3: TGCAGTGCTCCCGGGACTAGTTCTTACAATGAGCAGTTCTTC. Protein: CSAPGTSSYNEQFF.